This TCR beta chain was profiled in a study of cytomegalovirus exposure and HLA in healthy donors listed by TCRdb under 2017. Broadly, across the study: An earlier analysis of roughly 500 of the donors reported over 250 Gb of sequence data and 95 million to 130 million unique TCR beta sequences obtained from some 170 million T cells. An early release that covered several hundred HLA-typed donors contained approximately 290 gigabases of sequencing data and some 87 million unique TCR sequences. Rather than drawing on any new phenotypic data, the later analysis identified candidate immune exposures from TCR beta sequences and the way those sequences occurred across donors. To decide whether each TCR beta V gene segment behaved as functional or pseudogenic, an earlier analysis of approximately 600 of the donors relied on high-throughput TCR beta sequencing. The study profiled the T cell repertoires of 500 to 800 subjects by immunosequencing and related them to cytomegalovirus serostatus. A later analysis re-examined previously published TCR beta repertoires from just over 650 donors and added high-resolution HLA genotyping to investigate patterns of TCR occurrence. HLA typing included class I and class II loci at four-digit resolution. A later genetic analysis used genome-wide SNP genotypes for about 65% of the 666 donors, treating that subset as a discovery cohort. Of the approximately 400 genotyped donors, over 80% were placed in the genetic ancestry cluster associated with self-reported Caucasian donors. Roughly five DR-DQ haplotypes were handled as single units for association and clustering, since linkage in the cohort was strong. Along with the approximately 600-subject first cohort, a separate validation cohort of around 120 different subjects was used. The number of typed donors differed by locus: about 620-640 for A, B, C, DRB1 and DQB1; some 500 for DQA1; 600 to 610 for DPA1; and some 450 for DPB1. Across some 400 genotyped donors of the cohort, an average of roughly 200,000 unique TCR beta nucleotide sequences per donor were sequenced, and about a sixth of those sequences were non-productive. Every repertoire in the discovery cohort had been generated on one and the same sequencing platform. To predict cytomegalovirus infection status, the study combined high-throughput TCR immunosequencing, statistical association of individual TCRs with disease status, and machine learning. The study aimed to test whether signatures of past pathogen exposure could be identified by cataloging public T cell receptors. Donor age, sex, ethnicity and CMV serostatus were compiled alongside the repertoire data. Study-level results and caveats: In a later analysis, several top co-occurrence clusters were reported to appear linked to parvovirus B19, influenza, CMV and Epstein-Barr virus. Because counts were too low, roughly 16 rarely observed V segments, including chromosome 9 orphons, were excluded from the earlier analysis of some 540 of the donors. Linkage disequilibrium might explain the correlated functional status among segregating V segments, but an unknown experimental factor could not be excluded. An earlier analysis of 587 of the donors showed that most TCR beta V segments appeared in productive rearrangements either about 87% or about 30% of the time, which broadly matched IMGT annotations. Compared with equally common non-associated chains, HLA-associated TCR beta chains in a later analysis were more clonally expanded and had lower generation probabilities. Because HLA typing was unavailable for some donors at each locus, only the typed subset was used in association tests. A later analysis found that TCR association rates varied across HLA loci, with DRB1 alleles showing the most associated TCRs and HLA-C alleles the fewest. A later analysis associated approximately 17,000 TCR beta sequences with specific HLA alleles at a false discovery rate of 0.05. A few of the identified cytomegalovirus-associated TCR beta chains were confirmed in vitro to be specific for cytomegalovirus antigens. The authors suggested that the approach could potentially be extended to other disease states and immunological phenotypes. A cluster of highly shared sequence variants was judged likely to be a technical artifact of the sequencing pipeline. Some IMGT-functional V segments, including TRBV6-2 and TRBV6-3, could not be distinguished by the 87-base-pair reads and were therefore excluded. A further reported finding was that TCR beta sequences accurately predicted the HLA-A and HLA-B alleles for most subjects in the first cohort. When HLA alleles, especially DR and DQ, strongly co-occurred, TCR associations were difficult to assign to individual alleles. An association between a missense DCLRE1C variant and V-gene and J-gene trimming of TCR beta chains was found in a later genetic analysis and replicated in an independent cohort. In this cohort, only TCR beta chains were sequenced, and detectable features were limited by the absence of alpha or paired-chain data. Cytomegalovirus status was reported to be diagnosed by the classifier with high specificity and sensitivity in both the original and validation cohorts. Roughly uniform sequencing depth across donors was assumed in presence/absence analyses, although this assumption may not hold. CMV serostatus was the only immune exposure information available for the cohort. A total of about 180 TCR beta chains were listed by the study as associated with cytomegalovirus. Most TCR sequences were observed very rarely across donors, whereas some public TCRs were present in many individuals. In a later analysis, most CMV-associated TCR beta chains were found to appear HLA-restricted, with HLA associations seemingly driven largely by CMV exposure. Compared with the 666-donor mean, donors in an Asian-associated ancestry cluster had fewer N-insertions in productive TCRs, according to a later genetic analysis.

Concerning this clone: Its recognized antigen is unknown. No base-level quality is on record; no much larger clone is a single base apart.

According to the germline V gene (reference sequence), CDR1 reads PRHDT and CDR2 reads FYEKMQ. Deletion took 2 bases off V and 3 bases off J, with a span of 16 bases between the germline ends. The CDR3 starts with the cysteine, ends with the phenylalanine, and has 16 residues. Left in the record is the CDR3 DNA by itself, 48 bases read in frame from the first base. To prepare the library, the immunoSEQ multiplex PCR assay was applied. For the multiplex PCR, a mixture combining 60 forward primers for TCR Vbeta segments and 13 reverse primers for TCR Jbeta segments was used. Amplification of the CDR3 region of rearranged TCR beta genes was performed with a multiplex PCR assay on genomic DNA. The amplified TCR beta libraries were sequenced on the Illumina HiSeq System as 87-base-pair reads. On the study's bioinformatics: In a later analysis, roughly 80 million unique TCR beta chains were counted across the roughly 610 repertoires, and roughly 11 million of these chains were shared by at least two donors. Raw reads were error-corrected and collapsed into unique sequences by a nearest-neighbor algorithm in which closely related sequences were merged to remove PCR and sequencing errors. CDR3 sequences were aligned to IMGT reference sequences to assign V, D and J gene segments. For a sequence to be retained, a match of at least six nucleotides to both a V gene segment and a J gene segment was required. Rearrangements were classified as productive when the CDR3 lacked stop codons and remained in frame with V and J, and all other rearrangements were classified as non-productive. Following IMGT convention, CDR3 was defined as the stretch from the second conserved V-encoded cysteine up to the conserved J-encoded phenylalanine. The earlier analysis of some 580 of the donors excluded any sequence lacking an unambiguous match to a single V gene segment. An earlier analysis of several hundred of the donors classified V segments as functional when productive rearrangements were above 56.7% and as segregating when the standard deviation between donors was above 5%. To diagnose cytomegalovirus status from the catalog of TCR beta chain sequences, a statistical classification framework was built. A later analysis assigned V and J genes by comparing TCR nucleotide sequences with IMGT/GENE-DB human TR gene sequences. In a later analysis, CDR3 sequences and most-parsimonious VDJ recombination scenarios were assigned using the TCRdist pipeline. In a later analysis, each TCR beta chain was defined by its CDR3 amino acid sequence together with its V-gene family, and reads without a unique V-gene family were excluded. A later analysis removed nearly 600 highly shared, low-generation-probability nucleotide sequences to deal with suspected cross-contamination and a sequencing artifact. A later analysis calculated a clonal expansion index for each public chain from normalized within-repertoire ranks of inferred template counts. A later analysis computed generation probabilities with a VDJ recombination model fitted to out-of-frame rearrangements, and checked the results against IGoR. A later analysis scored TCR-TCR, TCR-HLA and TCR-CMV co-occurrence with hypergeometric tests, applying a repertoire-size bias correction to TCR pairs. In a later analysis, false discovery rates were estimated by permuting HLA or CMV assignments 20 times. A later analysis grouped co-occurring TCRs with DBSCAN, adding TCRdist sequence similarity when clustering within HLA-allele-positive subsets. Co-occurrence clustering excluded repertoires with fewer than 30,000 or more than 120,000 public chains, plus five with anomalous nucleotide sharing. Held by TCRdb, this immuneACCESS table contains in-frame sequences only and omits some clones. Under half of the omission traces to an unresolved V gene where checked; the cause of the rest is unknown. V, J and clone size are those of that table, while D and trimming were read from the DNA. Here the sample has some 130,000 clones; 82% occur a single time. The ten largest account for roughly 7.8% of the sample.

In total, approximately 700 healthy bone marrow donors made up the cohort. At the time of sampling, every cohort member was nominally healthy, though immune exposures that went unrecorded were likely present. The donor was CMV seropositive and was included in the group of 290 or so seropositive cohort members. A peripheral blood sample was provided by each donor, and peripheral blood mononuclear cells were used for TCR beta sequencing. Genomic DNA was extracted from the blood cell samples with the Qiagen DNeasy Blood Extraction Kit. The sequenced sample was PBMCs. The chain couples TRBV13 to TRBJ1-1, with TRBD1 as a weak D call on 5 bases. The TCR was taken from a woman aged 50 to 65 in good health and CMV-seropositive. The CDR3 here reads CASSLFAVRGDTEAFF. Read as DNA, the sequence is TGTGCCAGCAGCTTATTTGCGGTGCGGGGCGACACTGAAGCTTTCTTT.